This T cell receptor (beta chain) originates from a study of post-analysis software for immune sequencing data. Study-wide points: Relative to controls, patients with multiple sclerosis showed significantly lower normalized Chao1 diversity. Roughly 5 TRBV segments occurring more often in patients than controls included TRBV5-6, TRBV5-1 and TRBV20-1.

With respect to this clonotype: Antigen specificity is unknown.

TCR beta libraries were prepared from cDNA with unique molecular identifiers. T cells numbering roughly 1 to 10 million yielded a few hundred thousand cDNA molecules. Each CDR3 protein gets one entry after TCRdb re-called the PCR reads with MiXCR. Of fewer than 850,000 distinct CDR3 sequences listed, approximately 30% are singletons. Trimming took 4 bases from V and 4 from J; bases not matched to a gene: 7. From germline, CDR1 is KGHSH and CDR2 LQKENI. The CDR3 spans 15 residues. The TCR was taken from a girl aged 10 to 17 with multiple sclerosis. The chain is built from TRBV18 and TRBJ2-3, with 8 bases matching TRBD2. Sequenced: blood. In DNA form, the CDR3 reads TGTGCCAGCTCACTACTTAGCGGGATCTCAGATACGCAGTATTTT. This sequence encodes CASSLLSGISDTQYF.